Below, one T cell receptor beta chain is given with its context. It is unclear where the CDR3 begins or ends on the DNA, so no DNA is shown, and the CDR3 is as TCRdb lists it. These data are taken from a study of blood T cell repertoires in COVID-19. Clones were read by immunoSEQ multiplex PCR, and TCRdb kept only the in-frame ones, dropping some. The profile shows about 44,000 clones, under 90% of them singletons. Both ends counted, the CDR3 spans 15 residues. Germline values: CDR1 SGHRS, CDR2 YFSETQ. J is TRBJ1-2 and V is TRBV5-1; TRBD1 reflects the table's D call only, with no check against the DNA. The TCR originated in a human donor in a cohort sampled during active COVID-19. Material: peripheral blood. The CDR3 sequence: CASSLSRDSSSGYTF.